This entry is about one T cell receptor (beta chain). This record comes from a study of blood T cell repertoires in COVID-19. Clones were read by immunoSEQ multiplex PCR, and TCRdb kept only the in-frame ones, dropping some. The data show about 200,000 clones, around 79% seen once. Sequenced input: peripheral blood. This TCR was sampled from a woman aged 40-49 years with COVID-19, enrolled during active disease.

CDR3 sequence: CASSQRTRPLAPGLHYEQYF. For the CDR3, the DNA is TGTGCCAGCAGTCAAAGAACCCGGCCTCTGGCGCCCGGACTACATTACGAGCAGTACTTC. This chain uses TRBV27 with TRBJ2-7, with D perhaps matching TRBD2 (6 bases). With 5 bases removed from V and 4 bases from J, the gap between germline ends came to 33 bases. The CDR3 has 20 residues. Germline V gene sequence: CDR1 MNHEY, CDR2 SMNVEV (reference sequence).